This T cell receptor beta chain was sequenced for a study of human CD8 memory T cell subsets. Duplicate approximately 150,000-cell vials of sorted CD8+ T cells per subset supplied the RNA. CDR1 and CDR2 (germline): LNHDA, SQIVND (reference sequence). The CDR3 covers 15 residues. Study-level points and caveats: Precursor exhausted and stem-like memory T cell repertoires shared minimal overlap. Sequencing in this study was performed exclusively on T cell receptor beta chains.

UMI-labeled 5' RACE was the method by which TCR beta libraries were made. TCRdb reprocessed the 5' RACE reads and stores each CDR3 protein as one record, lacking DNA. This repertoire includes about 20,000 distinct CDR3 sequences. Turning to this clonotype: The antigen remains undetermined.

The origin of this receptor is a human donor in good health. The sequenced material came from CD8+ T cells from PBMCs. This chain links TRBV19 with TRBJ2-3; TCRdb's D gene call, TRBD1, goes unchecked for lack of DNA. CDR3 sequence reads: CASTPPDRATDTQYF.